This TCR beta chain was sequenced during a study of blood T cell repertoires in COVID-19. Across the study: The samples span acute and convalescent COVID-19 from the United States, Italy and Spain.

The CDR3 sequence is 15 residues long. Germline CDR1 and CDR2: SEHNR and FQNEAQ (reference sequence). J was trimmed by 3 bases and V by 1 base; bases with no gene match: 2. Per the authors' pipeline: Reference gene primer amplification in the assay estimated nucleated cell counts. Repertoires were generated with immunoSEQ multiplex PCR, while TCRdb's copy carries only in-frame clones and drops some. The D gene and trimming were derived from the DNA, and the V and J assignments and clone size from that table. The sample holds approximately 110,000 clones, 69% seen once. There are a few counts of this clone.

The receptor was isolated from an elderly man with acute or convalescent COVID-19. The source material was peripheral blood. V usage is TRBV7-9 and J usage is TRBJ2-7, with 11 nucleotides matching TRBD2. CDR3 region: CASSLELAGVYEQYF. The CDR3 coding sequence is TGTGCCAGCAGCTTAGAACTAGCGGGAGTCTACGAGCAGTACTTC.